Given below is one T cell receptor (beta chain) in context. Data came from immunoSEQ multiplex PCR; TCRdb stores just in-frame clones and leaves some out. This sample has 100,000 or so clones, with around 96% found just once. Trimming cost V 2 bases and J 4 bases, with 14 bases left between them. In germline, CDR1 is MNHNY, CDR2 SVGAGI (reference sequence). CDR3 length: 15 residues. The data were obtained in a study of technical replicates of blood from a few donors. The rearrangement links TRBV6-6 to TRBJ1-1; the D gene is possibly TRBD1 (6 bases). Material: T cells isolated from PBMCs. The sequence came from a human donor in good health. The CDR3 loop is CASSYPNRGTTEAFF. In DNA form, the CDR3 reads TGTGCCAGCAGTTACCCAAATAGGGGGACCACTGAAGCTTTCTTT.